This TCR beta chain was sequenced in a study of tumor-infiltrating lymphocytes in primary liver carcinoma. Study-level background: The five patients, who were men and women, ranged in age from 30 to 69 years. Per sample, productive TCRbeta reads numbered roughly 3.5 to 7.13 million, similar across tissue types.

Whole-study findings and limits: When set against blood, tumors had a significantly higher top-250-clone fraction (p = 0.039).

On this clonotype itself: Its matching antigen is unknown. The junction and the germline gene differ at one end; a read error may be behind it.

The CDR3 length is 15 residues. Germline loops: CDR1 SGHAT, CDR2 FQNNGV. The source material, 20-30 mg of unsorted bulk tissue, was used to co-extract RNA and DNA. Treatment of the patients' primary liver carcinoma consisted of surgical resection. A primer in the constant region served to generate TCR beta cDNA from approximately 460 ng of total RNA. Three rounds of nested multiplex PCR with slightly modified ARM-PCR produced TCR beta libraries. TRBV1-TRBV30 forward primers paired with a C-beta reverse primer drove the first two PCR rounds, around 10 cycles each. TCRdb reprocessed the multiplex PCR reads with MiXCR, giving one entry per CDR3 protein. Here the sample spans roughly 86,000 distinct CDR3 sequences, around 68% being singletons.

The TCR sequence derives from a man in his forties with primary liver carcinoma and hepatitis B virus infection. This rearrangement joins TRBV11-2 to TRBJ2-1; TRBD1 matches at 7 bases. Sample: tumor-adjacent normal liver tissue. In DNA, the CDR3 is TGTGCCAGCAGCTCCAGACAGGGACCCTACAATGAGAAGTTCTTT. Protein: CASSSRQGPYNEKFF.